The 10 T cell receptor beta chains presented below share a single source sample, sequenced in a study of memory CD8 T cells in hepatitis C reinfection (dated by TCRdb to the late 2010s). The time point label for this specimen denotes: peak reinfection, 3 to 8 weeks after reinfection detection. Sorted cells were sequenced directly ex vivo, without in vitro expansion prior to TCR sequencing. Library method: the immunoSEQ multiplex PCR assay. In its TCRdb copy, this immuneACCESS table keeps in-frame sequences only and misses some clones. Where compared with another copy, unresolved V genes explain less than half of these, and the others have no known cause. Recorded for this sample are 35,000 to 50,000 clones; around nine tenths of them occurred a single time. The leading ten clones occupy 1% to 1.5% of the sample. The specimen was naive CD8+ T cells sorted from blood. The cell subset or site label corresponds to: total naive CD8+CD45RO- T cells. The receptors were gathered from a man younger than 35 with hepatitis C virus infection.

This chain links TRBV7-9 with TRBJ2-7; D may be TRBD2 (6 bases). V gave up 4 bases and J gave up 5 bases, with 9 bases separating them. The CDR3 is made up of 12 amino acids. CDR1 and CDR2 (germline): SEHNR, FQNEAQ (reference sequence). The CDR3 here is CASSWAGNEQYV. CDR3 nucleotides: TGTGCCAGCAGCTGGGCGGGGAACGAGCAGTACGTC.

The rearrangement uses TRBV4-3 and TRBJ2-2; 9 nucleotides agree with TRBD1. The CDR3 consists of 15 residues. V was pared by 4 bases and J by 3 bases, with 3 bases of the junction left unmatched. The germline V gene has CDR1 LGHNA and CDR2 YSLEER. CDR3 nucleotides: TGCGCCAGCAGCCCCGGGACAGGGTACACCGGGGAGCTGTTTTTT. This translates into CASSPGTGYTGELFF.

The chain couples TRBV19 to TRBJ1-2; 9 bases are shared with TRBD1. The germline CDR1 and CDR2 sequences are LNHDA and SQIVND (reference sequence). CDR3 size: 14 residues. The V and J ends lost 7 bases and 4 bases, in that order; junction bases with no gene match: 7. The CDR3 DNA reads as TGTGCCAGTACACAGGGGGCGATAGCCTATGGCTACACCTTC. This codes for CASTQGAIAYGYTF.

The CDR3 coding sequence is TGTGCCAGCAGTTACGGAGGGACGGCAGATACGCAGTATTTT. It yields the protein CASSYGGTADTQYF. This chain links TRBV6-5 with TRBJ2-3, with D perhaps TRBD2 (6 bases). V dropped 2 bases and J dropped 4 bases, with 10 bases sitting between them. This CDR3 contains 14 residues. In germline, CDR1 is MNHEY, CDR2 SVGAGI.

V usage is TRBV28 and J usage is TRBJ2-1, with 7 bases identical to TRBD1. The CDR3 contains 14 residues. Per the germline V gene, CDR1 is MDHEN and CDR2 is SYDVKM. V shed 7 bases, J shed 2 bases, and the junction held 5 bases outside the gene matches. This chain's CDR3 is CASTPGQPYNEQFF. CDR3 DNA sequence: TGTGCCAGCACGCCGGGACAGCCCTACAATGAGCAGTTCTTC.

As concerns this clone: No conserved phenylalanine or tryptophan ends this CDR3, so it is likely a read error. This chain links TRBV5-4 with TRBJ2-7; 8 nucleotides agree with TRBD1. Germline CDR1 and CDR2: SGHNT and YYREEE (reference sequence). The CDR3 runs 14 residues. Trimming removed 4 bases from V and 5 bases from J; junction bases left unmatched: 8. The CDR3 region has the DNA TGTGCCAGCAGCCTGACGACAGGGGCCGACGAGCAGTACCTC. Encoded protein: CASSLTTGADEQYL.

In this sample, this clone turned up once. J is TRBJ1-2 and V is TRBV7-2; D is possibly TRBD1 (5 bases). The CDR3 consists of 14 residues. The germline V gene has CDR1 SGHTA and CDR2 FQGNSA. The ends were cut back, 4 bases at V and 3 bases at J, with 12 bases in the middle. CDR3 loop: CASSSLGADYGYTF. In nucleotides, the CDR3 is TGTGCCAGCAGCTCCCTAGGGGCGGACTATGGCTACACCTTC.

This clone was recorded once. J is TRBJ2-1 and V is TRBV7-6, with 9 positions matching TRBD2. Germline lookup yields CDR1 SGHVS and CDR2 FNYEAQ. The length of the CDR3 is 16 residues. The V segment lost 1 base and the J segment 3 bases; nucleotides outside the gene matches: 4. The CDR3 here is CASSLVSSGVYNEQFF. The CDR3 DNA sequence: TGTGCCAGCAGCTTAGTTTCTAGCGGGGTCTACAATGAGCAGTTCTTC.

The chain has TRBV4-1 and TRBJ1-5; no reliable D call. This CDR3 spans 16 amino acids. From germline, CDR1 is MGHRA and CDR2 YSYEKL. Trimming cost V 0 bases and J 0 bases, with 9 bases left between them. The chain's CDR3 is CASSQDVQLSNQPQHF. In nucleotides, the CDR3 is TGCGCCAGCAGCCAAGATGTACAGCTTAGCAATCAGCCCCAGCATTTT.

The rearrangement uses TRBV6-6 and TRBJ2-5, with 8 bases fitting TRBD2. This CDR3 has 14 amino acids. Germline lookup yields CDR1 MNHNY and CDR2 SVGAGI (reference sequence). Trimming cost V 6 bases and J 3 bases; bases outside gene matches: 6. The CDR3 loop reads CASSPLAGKETQYF. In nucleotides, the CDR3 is TGTGCCAGCAGCCCTTTAGCGGGGAAAGAGACCCAGTACTTC.